This passage covers 8 T cell receptor beta chains from one sample sequenced in a study of cytomegalovirus exposure and HLA in healthy donors. The PCR ran on 60 Vbeta and 13 Jbeta primers. Sequenced by immunoSEQ multiplex PCR; TCRdb stores in-frame clones only, minus some. The sample has roughly 190,000 clones, roughly 80% seen once. The sequencing sample was made of PBMCs. The receptors stem from a man between 35 and 55 years old in good health and CMV-seropositive.

This clone was counted between two and nine times. V gene TRBV4-1 combines with J gene TRBJ2-5, with D possibly TRBD2 on 6 matching bases. Germline CDR1 MGHRA, CDR2 YSYEKL. Deletions cut 3 bases from V and 5 bases from J, with 19 bases between. The CDR3 contains 16 residues. The CDR3 reads CASSQARASGRETQYF. The DNA for the CDR3 is TGCGCCAGCAGCCAGGCCCGAGCTTCGGGGAGGGAGACCCAGTACTTC.

This clone appeared a few times. Other DNA sequences in the same sample also yield this CDR3. The chain carries TRBV19 and TRBJ2-1; maybe TRBD2 (5 bases). Trimming cost V 1 base and J 1 base, with 5 bases left between them. From germline, CDR1 is LNHDA and CDR2 SQIVND (reference sequence). CDR3 length: 14 amino acids. CDR3 amino acids: CASSIGTSYNEQFF. The DNA for the CDR3 is TGTGCCAGTAGTATAGGGACTTCCTACAATGAGCAGTTCTTC.

In its sample, this clone was seen a few times. The chain employs TRBV4-3 and TRBJ1-1; 7 bases align to TRBD1. Germline V gene lookup returns CDR1 LGHNA and CDR2 YSLEER. Trimming at V came to 3 bases and at J to 5 bases, leaving 9 bases not matched to a gene. The CDR3 is 15 residues long. CDR3 in amino acids: CASSHPDRAGTEAFF. For the CDR3, the DNA is TGCGCCAGCAGCCACCCCGACAGGGCGGGAACTGAAGCTTTCTTT.

The chain couples TRBV7-9 to TRBJ1-3; no clear D. Per the germline V gene, CDR1 is SEHNR and CDR2 is FQNEAQ (reference sequence). The V gene lost 1 base and the J gene lost 0 bases, with 13 bases spanning the gap. The CDR3 contains 17 residues. CDR3 protein: CASSLGHGGSSGNTIYF. CDR3 coding DNA: TGTGCCAGCAGCTTAGGGCATGGAGGGAGCTCTGGAAACACCATATATTTT.

CDR3 bases: TGTGCCAGCAGCCAAGCCCCGGGACAGGGGGCTGTTACTGAAGCTTTCTTT. Its protein is CASSQAPGQGAVTEAFF. This sequence joins TRBV14 and TRBJ1-1; 12 bases match TRBD1. Per the germline V gene, CDR1 is SGHDN and CDR2 is FVKESK. V gave up 1 base and J gave up 5 bases; unmatched junction bases: 8. The CDR3 runs 17 residues.

The chain uses TRBV7-2 and TRBJ2-7; 11 positions match TRBD2. Unmatched junction bases numbered 8, after V lost 5 bases and J lost 2 bases. The germline CDR1 and CDR2 sequences are SGHTA and FQGNSA. The CDR3 extends over 16 amino acids. In nucleotides, the CDR3 is TGTGCCAGCAGCCGACTTAGCGGGAGGGGGACCTACGAGCAGTACTTC. It is translated as CASSRLSGRGTYEQYF.

The rearrangement uses TRBV21-1 and TRBJ2-7; the table assigns TRBD2, which was not confirmed against the DNA. TRBV21-1 is tagged as a pseudogene. This CDR3 contains 15 residues. The chain's CDR3 is CASSKDLAAPYEQYF. CDR3 DNA: TGTGCCAGCAGCAAAGACCTAGCGGCCCCCTACGAGCAGTACTTC.

The CDR3 is CASSRTGTGYNEKLFF. In nucleotides, the CDR3 is TGTGCCAGCAGCCGAACCGGGACAGGGTATAATGAAAAACTGTTTTTT. The chain recombines TRBV5-8 with TRBJ1-4; 9 bases align to TRBD1. The V segment lost 4 bases and the J segment 4 bases; nucleotides outside the gene matches: 8. CDR1 and CDR2 from the germline V gene are SGHTS and YDEGEE. This CDR3 region has 16 residues.